Reported below is one T cell receptor beta chain. V lost 4 bases and J lost 8, with 8 bases in between. The CDR3 runs 12 residues. Germline-derived CDR1 and CDR2 are MNHEY and SMNVEV (reference sequence). TCRdb's copy holds only in-frame clones and misses some; the assay was immunoSEQ multiplex PCR. The sample carries 120,000 to 150,000 clones, more than 80% recorded once. This specimen comes from a study of blood T cell repertoires in COVID-19. Participants had their cohort set by participant-reported clinical history. This TCR was sampled from a woman under 30 who had been exposed to COVID-19. Sequencing input: PBMCs or T cells enriched from blood (not recorded which). This rearrangement joins TRBV27 to TRBJ1-4, with D uncertain. The CDR3 is CASSSTREKLFF. CDR3 DNA: TGTGCCAGCAGTTCGACTCGGGAAAAACTGTTTTTT.